The sequence of this TCR beta chain was determined in a study of T cells in Graves' hyperthyroidism and ophthalmopathy. The TCR beta CDR3 regions underwent amplification using RNA transcripts as the source. Primed by the HTBI set, a first-round RT-PCR was run on the TCR CDR3. A single record per CDR3 protein comes from TCRdb applying MiXCR to the multiplex PCR reads. Among approximately 300,000 distinct CDR3 sequences listed, more than 15% were seen once. The length of the CDR3 is 17 residues. Germline values: CDR1 SGHTA, CDR2 FQGNSA. Study results and caveats: Most clonotypes expanded in thyroid above 0.001 were likewise present in blood.

Note on this clonotype: Its matching antigen is unknown. One end of the junction is discordant with germline, which a read error may explain.

Not enrolled were patients with uncontrolled infection, other autoimmune disease, pregnancy or lactation. Fresh peripheral blood, about 9.9 ml, yielded the PBMCs. The chain carries TRBV7-2 and TRBJ2-3; a weak D match, TRBD1 (7 bases). The source is a woman aged 55-70 years with Graves' ophthalmopathy. The sequencing sample was made of blood. In DNA, the CDR3 is TGCGCCAGCAGCCAAGACGACAGGGCCTTAGGGGGGGATACGCAGTATTTT. It encodes CASSQDDRALGGDTQYF.